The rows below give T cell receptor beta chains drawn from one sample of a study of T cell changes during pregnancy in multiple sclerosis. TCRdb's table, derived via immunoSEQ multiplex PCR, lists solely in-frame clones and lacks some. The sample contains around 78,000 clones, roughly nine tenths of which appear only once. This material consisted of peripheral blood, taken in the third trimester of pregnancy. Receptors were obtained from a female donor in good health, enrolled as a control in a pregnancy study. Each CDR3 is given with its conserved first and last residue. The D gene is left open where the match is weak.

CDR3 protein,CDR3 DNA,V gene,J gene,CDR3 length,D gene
CASSLEAGPGYTF,TGTGCCAGCAGCTTGGAGGCAGGGCCCGGCTACACCTTC,TRBV5-8,TRBJ1-2,13,NA
CASSLRTGVLNTEAFF,TGTGCCAGCAGCTTAAGGACAGGGGTCCTAAACACTGAAGCTTTCTTT,TRBV7-9,TRBJ1-1,16,TRBD1
CASSRESGERDTDTQYF,TGTGCCAGCAGCAGGGAGAGCGGAGAAAGGGACACAGATACGCAGTATTTT,TRBV21-1,TRBJ2-3,17,NA
CAIILGGEGDTEAFF,TGTGCCATCATTCTGGGGGGGGAGGGGGACACTGAAGCTTTCTTT,TRBV10-3,TRBJ1-1,15,NA
CASLGGTEAFF,TGTGCCAGCCTGGGGGGCACTGAAGCTTTCTTT,TRBV27,TRBJ1-1,11,NA
CASSSTSGDQETQYF,TGTGCCAGCAGCTCGACTAGCGGGGACCAAGAGACCCAGTACTTC,TRBV7-8,TRBJ2-5,15,TRBD2
CASSLDRGDGYTF,TGCGCCAGCAGCTTGGACAGGGGGGATGGCTACACCTTC,TRBV5-1,TRBJ1-2,13,TRBD1
CASSIWTGGNTEAFF,TGTGCCAGCTCGATCTGGACAGGGGGGAACACTGAAGCTTTCTTT,TRBV18,TRBJ1-1,15,TRBD1
CASSTGTRGANTEAFF,TGTGCCAGTAGTACCGGGACACGGGGAGCGAACACTGAAGCTTTCTTT,TRBV19,TRBJ1-1,16,NA
CASSLGPATDTQYF,TGTGCCAGCAGCCTAGGGCCCGCCACAGATACGCAGTATTTT,TRBV7-2,TRBJ2-3,14,NA
CASSLTSGGAHSYYEQYF,TGTGCCAGCAGTTTGACTAGCGGGGGGGCCCATTCCTACTACGAGCAGTACTTC,TRBV11-2,TRBJ2-7,18,TRBD2
CASSQAGTGYGSPLHF,TGCGCCAGCAGCCAAGCCGGGACAGGGTATGGGTCACCCCTCCACTTT,TRBV4-1,TRBJ1-6,16,TRBD1
CASSRTGLYGYTF,TGTGCCAGCAGCCGGACAGGGCTCTATGGCTACACCTTC,TRBV6-5,TRBJ1-2,13,TRBD1
CASRREGNTEAFF,TGTGCCAGCAGGCGCGAGGGGAACACTGAAGCTTTCTTT,TRBV6-5,TRBJ1-1,13,NA
CAWSQRTDTQYF,TGTGCCTGGAGTCAGAGGACAGATACGCAGTATTTT,TRBV30,TRBJ2-3,12,NA